Listed here are 31 T cell receptor beta chains from one sample, sequenced in a study of post-analysis software for immune sequencing data. TCR beta cDNA libraries had unique molecular identifiers. TCRdb used MiXCR to reprocess the PCR reads, holding one entry per CDR3 protein. Among about 680,000 distinct CDR3 sequences, around 64% were seen once, and the ten largest hold about 11%. Antigens of these TCRs are unknown. Study outcomes and limitations: Compared with controls, patients had more of 4 to 6 TRBV segments, including TRBV5-6, TRBV5-1 and TRBV20-1.

Sequenced material: blood. Source of these receptors: a girl aged 2 to 10 with multiple sclerosis.

The chain joins TRBV12-3 or TRBV12-4 to TRBJ1-2, with D maybe TRBD1 (5 bases). The CDR3 has 15 residues. Trimming pared 6 bases from V and 4 bases from J, leaving 18 bases between. This chain's CDR3 is CASSPPRGLGYGYTF. CDR3 bases: TGTGCCAGCAGCCCCCCGAGGGGATTGGGCTATGGCTACACCTTC.

The chain recombines TRBV4-1 with TRBJ2-5; weak D call: TRBD1 (6 bases). CDR1 and CDR2 from the germline V gene are MGHRA and YSYEKL. V was pared by 3 bases and J by 2 bases, with 13 bases between. The CDR3 covers 15 residues. The CDR3 loop reads CASSQAGVNQETQYF. The CDR3 DNA is TGCGCCAGCAGCCAGGCAGGGGTCAATCAAGAGACCCAGTACTTC.

The chain carries TRBV9 and TRBJ1-1; possible D gene TRBD1, 5 bases. The V end was cut by 3 bases, the J end by 6 bases, with 12 bases between. The germline V gene encodes CDR1 SGDLS and CDR2 YYNGEE. The CDR3 loop spans 13 amino acids. The CDR3 DNA reads TGTGCCAGCAGCGATGGGGACCGACCTGAAGCTTTCTTT. It yields the protein CASSDGDRPEAFF.

The V and J genes are TRBV9 and TRBJ2-7, with a tentative D call TRBD2 (6 bases). CDR1 and CDR2 from the germline V gene are SGDLS and YYNGEE. V lost 3 bases and J lost 6, with 19 bases in between. The CDR3 loop spans 15 amino acids. Here the CDR3 DNA reads TGTGCCAGCAGCGCTTCTAGCGAGAGGTGGGGCGAGCAGTACTTC. Translating it yields CASSASSERWGEQYF.

This clonotype was picked up a small number of times. The chain carries TRBV7-8 and TRBJ2-5; D is perhaps TRBD1 (6 bases). In germline, CDR1 is SGHVS, CDR2 FQNEAQ. The CDR3 has 15 amino acids. The V end lost 0 bases, the J end lost 4 bases, and 12 bases lay between the germline ends. CDR3 DNA: TGTGCCAGCAGCTTAGCGGGGGCCACCCGAGAGACCCAGTACTTC. The encoded protein is CASSLAGATRETQYF.

The chain employs TRBV12-3 or TRBV12-4 and TRBJ1-2; D is uncertain. The CDR3 is 15 residues long. Trimming took off 4 bases at V and 7 bases at J, with 19 bases between the two ends. In nucleotides, the CDR3 is TGTGCCAGCAGTTGGGGTTACTCTCGCGAGGGTGGCTACACCTTC. Amino acid sequence: CASSWGYSREGGYTF.

A remark on this clonotype: Germline and junction disagree at one end, which may indicate a read error. V and J are TRBV29-1 and TRBJ2-1; D might be TRBD2 (6 bases). Per the germline V gene, CDR1 is SQVTM and CDR2 is ANQGSEA. CDR3 size: 15 residues. This chain's CDR3 is CSVELGEAYYYEQFF. The CDR3 region has the DNA TGCAGCGTTGAATTGGGGGAGGCTTACTACTATGAGCAGTTCTTC.

This clonotype was observed a few times. The chain uses TRBV10-1 and TRBJ2-7, with D perhaps TRBD1 (6 bases). V was trimmed by 4 bases and J by 2 bases, leaving 9 bases between them. CDR1 and CDR2 from the germline V gene are WNHNN and SYGVQD (reference sequence). The CDR3 consists of 13 residues. Here the CDR3 DNA reads TGCGCCAGCAGTGGGGACACCACCTACGAGCAGTACTTC. Amino acid sequence: CASSGDTTYEQYF.

The chain links TRBV6-6 to TRBJ2-1; D remains unclear. Germline lookup yields CDR1 MNHNY and CDR2 SVGAGI (reference sequence). The CDR3 runs 13 residues. The V end was cut by 0 bases, the J end by 10 bases, with 10 bases between. As DNA, the CDR3 is TGTGCCAGCAGTTACTCCTTTTTAGGGGAGCAGTTCTTC. This translates into CASSYSFLGEQFF.

This chain connects TRBV7-3 to TRBJ1-1; D ambiguous. This CDR3 comprises 12 residues. Germline V gene data show CDR1 as SGHTA and CDR2 as FQGTGA. Trimming took 0 bases from V and 7 from J, leaving 6 bases between them. CDR3 region: CASSLTRGEAFF. The CDR3 DNA sequence: TGTGCCAGCAGCTTAACTAGAGGTGAAGCTTTCTTT. Complete variable domain (other parts from reference TRBV7-3 and TRBJ1-1): GAGVSQTPSNKVTEKGKYVELRCDPISGHTALYWYRQSLGQGPEFLIYFQGTGAADDSGLPNDRFFAVRPEGSVSTLKIQRTERGDSAVYLCASSLTRGEAFFGQGTRLTVV.

The chain combines TRBV7-9 with TRBJ1-1, with D uncertain. V lost 1 base and J lost 4, with 10 bases in between. Germline lookup yields CDR1 SEHNR and CDR2 FQNEAQ (reference sequence). CDR3 length: 14 residues. The DNA of the CDR3 is TGTGCCAGCAGCTTAGAGGGTCTCGGCACTGAAGCTTTCTTT. It is translated as CASSLEGLGTEAFF.

The chain is built from TRBV20-1 and TRBJ2-7; tentatively, D is TRBD1 (5 bases). Deletions cut 3 bases from V and 5 bases from J, with 14 bases between. The CDR3 length is 13 residues. Germline V gene data show CDR1 as DFQATT and CDR2 as SNEGSKA (reference sequence). For the CDR3, the DNA is TGCAGTGCTAGTAATCGACAGACTGACGAGCAGTACTTC. Translated: CSASNRQTDEQYF.

This clonotype was observed once. The chain links TRBV4-3 to TRBJ2-5; 8 bases line up with TRBD2. CDR1 is LGHNA and CDR2 is YSLEER in the germline V gene. The ends lost 3 bases at V and 2 bases at J; junction bases unmatched: 8. This CDR3 has 16 residues. CDR3 in DNA: TGCGCCAGCAGCCAGGGAAGCGGGGGAAGGCAAGAGACCCAGTACTTC. Translating gives CASSQGSGGRQETQYF.

The chain employs TRBV7-2 and TRBJ2-5, with D perhaps TRBD1 (5 bases). V was clipped by 8 bases and J by 4 bases, with 17 bases between them. CDR1 is SGHTA, CDR2 FQGNSA, per germline. The CDR3 has 14 amino acids. The CDR3 here is CASSSGLGVETQYF. CDR3 coding DNA: TGTGCCAGCTCCTCAGGGCTAGGGGTAGAGACCCAGTACTTC.

The chain couples TRBV7-2 to TRBJ1-5, with D maybe TRBD1 (5 bases). V gave up 5 bases and J gave up 4 bases, with 15 bases separating them. The CDR3 consists of 15 residues. Germline CDR1 is SGHTA and CDR2 is FQGNSA. CDR3 coding DNA: TGTGCCAGCAGCACTGGGACCGGGCAAAATCAGCCCCAGCATTTT. Encoded protein: CASSTGTGQNQPQHF.

This chain connects TRBV30 to TRBJ2-4, with 8 positions matching TRBD1. V shed 5 bases and J 3 bases; nucleotides not matched to a gene: 3. Germline assignment: CDR1 GTSNPN and CDR2 SVGIG (reference sequence). The CDR3 is 13 amino acids. The CDR3 DNA sequence: TGTGCCTGGGGACAGGGTCACAAAAACATTCAGTACTTC. Protein sequence: CAWGQGHKNIQYF.

The chain links TRBV20-1 to TRBJ2-5; TRBD2 might be the D (6 bases). Germline V lookup: CDR1 DFQATT, CDR2 SNEGSKA (reference sequence). Trimming took off 5 bases at V and 5 bases at J, with 21 bases between the two ends. The length of the CDR3 is 15 residues. CDR3 DNA sequence: TGCAGTGCTGAGGGGCGGGGAGGCTTTGGGGAGACCCAGTACTTC. The encoded protein is CSAEGRGGFGETQYF.

In the case of this clonotype: A read error may produce the germline difference seen at one junction end. The chain has TRBV12-3 or TRBV12-4 and TRBJ2-3, with D tentatively TRBD2 (5 bases). The CDR3 is 14 residues long. CDR3 in amino acids: CASSMGGSTDMQYF. The CDR3 bases are TGTGCCAGCAGTATGGGCGGGTCCACAGATATGCAGTATTTT.

This rearrangement joins TRBV5-1 to TRBJ2-4; 8 bases map to TRBD1. Trimming at V came to 5 bases and at J to 7 bases, leaving 8 bases not matched to a gene. The CDR3 spans 14 residues. CDR1 and CDR2 from the germline V gene are SGHRS and YFSETQ. The CDR3, as DNA: TGCGCCAGCAGTCCCTCGACAGGGGTGAACATTCAGTACTTC. The encoded protein is CASSPSTGVNIQYF.

The V and J genes are TRBV5-1 and TRBJ2-3, with TRBD1 as a possible D gene (5 bases). Germline loops: CDR1 SGHRS, CDR2 YFSETQ. This CDR3 comprises 18 residues. V was trimmed by 3 bases and J by 2 bases, leaving 22 bases between them. For the CDR3, the DNA is TGCGCCAGCAGCTCATCCCTGAAACAGGCAGGCCTCACAGATACGCAGTATTTT. Encoded protein: CASSSSLKQAGLTDTQYF.

This clonotype was observed once. The chain employs TRBV6-6 and TRBJ2-1, with a tentative D call TRBD1 (5 bases). This CDR3 has 12 residues. Germline values: CDR1 MNHNY, CDR2 SVGAGI (reference sequence). With 7 bases removed from V and 8 bases from J, the gap between germline ends came to 12 bases. CDR3 loop: CASNNRIDEQFF. The CDR3 bases are TGTGCCAGCAATAACAGGATCGATGAGCAGTTCTTC.

The rearrangement joins TRBV7-2 to TRBJ2-3, with D uncertain. The CDR3 loop spans 17 amino acids. Germline V gives CDR1 SGHTA, CDR2 FQGNSA. Between the trimmed V and J ends, which lost 0 bases and 4 bases, there was a span of 17 bases. The CDR3 reads CASSLAILPLKADTQYF. As DNA, the CDR3 is TGTGCCAGCAGCTTAGCGATCCTCCCACTAAAGGCAGATACGCAGTATTTT.

This chain connects TRBV3-1 to TRBJ2-3; the D gene is possibly TRBD1 (5 bases). Germline V gene lookup returns CDR1 LGHDT and CDR2 YNNKEL (reference sequence). The CDR3 is 16 amino acids. The ends were cut back, 1 base at V and 3 bases at J, with 14 bases in the middle. DNA of the CDR3: TGTGCCAGCAGCCAAGCGCCAGGGCCTAGGACAGATACGCAGTATTTT. Its protein is CASSQAPGPRTDTQYF.

The V and J genes are TRBV18 and TRBJ2-6, with D perhaps being TRBD1 or TRBD2 (5 bases each). V was pared by 3 bases and J by 4 bases, with 10 bases between. Germline lookup yields CDR1 KGHSH and CDR2 LQKENI. The CDR3 has 15 residues. In DNA form, the CDR3 reads TGTGCCAGCTCACCCGGGGCACTCGGGGCCAACGTCCTGACTTTC. It codes for CASSPGALGANVLTF.

CDR3 sequence reads: CSVWGTEAFF. In DNA form, the CDR3 reads TGCAGCGTTTGGGGCACTGAAGCTTTCTTT. V is TRBV29-1 and J is TRBJ1-1; no definite D call. Trimming took off 5 bases at V and 4 bases at J, with 5 bases between the two ends. The germline V gene has CDR1 SQVTM and CDR2 ANQGSEA. The length of the CDR3 is 10 residues.

This clonotype came up once. The V and J genes are TRBV20-1 and TRBJ2-1; D is undetermined. CDR1 is DFQATT and CDR2 is SNEGSKA in the germline V gene (reference sequence). Trimming cost V 1 base and J 8 bases, with 12 bases left between them. The length of the CDR3 is 13 residues. For the CDR3, the DNA is TGCAGTGCTAGAGGGCCTGGCGTCTATGAGCAGTTCTTC. It is translated as CSARGPGVYEQFF.

The chain joins TRBV10-1 to TRBJ2-1; 10 positions match TRBD2. J lost 9 bases, V lost 0 bases, and 8 bases had no gene match. In germline, CDR1 is WNHNN, CDR2 SYGVQD (reference sequence). There are 16 residues in the CDR3. The CDR3 spells CASSESASGRSSEQFF. The CDR3 DNA sequence: TGCGCCAGCAGTGAGTCTGCTAGCGGGAGATCGAGTGAGCAGTTCTTC.

As for this clonotype: One end of the junction fails to match germline, which may point to a read error. The J gene is TRBJ1-5, the V gene TRBV7-9; D is unresolved. In germline, CDR1 is SEHNR, CDR2 FQNEAQ (reference sequence). The CDR3 is 14 residues long. CDR3 protein: CASDKFDSNQPRHF. CDR3 DNA: TGTGCCAGTGATAAGTTCGATAGCAATCAGCCCCGGCATTTT.

J is TRBJ2-5 and V is TRBV5-4; D is ambiguous. CDR3 length: 16 residues. Trimming took 2 bases from V and 2 from J, leaving 16 bases between them. Germline lookup yields CDR1 SGHNT and CDR2 YYREEE (reference sequence). This CDR3 is CASSFSTDPRQETQYF. The DNA of the CDR3 is TGTGCCAGCAGCTTTTCCACGGACCCGAGGCAAGAGACCCAGTACTTC.

The chain is built from TRBV15 and TRBJ2-3; 11 bases are shared with TRBD2. Germline V gene data show CDR1 as LNHNV and CDR2 as YYDKDF (reference sequence). Losses at the gene ends were 5 bases for V and 8 bases for J; bases not matched to a gene: 6. The CDR3 is made up of 14 amino acids. This chain's CDR3 is CATSLAGGPGTQYF. The CDR3 DNA reads TGTGCCACCAGCTTAGCGGGAGGGCCTGGTACGCAGTATTTT. Full variable domain (remainder filled in from reference TRBV15 and TRBJ2-3): DAMVIQNPRYQVTQFGKPVTLSCSQTLNHNVMYWYQQKSSQAPKLLFHYYDKDFNNEADTPDNFQSRRPNTSFCFLDIRSPGLGDTAMYLCATSLAGGPGTQYFGPGTRLTVL.

The CDR3 sequence is CASSLAKANTGELFF. In DNA, the CDR3 is TGTGCCAGCAGCTTGGCCAAGGCAAACACCGGGGAGCTGTTTTTT. The V call is TRBV5-5, the J call TRBJ2-2; D is unresolved. The CDR3 length is 15 residues. In germline, CDR1 is SGHKS, CDR2 YYEKEE (reference sequence). Between the trimmed V and J ends, which lost 0 bases and 2 bases, there was a span of 8 bases.